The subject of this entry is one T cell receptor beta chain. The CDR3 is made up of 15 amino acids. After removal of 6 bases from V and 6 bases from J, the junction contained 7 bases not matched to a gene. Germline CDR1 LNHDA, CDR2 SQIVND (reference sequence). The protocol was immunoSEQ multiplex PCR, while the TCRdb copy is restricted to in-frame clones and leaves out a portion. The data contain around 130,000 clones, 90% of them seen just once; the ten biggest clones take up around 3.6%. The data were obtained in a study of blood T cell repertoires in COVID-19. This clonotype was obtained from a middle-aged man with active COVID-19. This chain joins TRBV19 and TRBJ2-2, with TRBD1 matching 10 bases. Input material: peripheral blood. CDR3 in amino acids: CASRPGGTGAGELFF. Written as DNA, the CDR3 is TGTGCCAGTAGGCCTGGGGGGACAGGGGCCGGGGAGCTGTTTTTT.